This TCR beta chain comes out of a study of T cell repertoires in cytomegalovirus infection. TCRdb processed the reads anew with MiXCR; each CDR3 protein has one entry. This sample carries about 890,000 distinct CDR3 sequences, 30% to 40% of them seen once, and the ten largest clones take 13%. Note on this clonotype: Antigen unknown.

Whole-study findings and limits: In two of eight donors, the top clonotype was HLA-C-restricted CMV-specific.

This material consisted of cultured CD8+ T cells from PBMCs, taken from culture after CMV antigen stimulation. This TCR was recovered from a human donor in good health (CMV status not recorded). Some clones in this sample may be carry-over from other donors' samples.

This chain's CDR3 is CASSPTDKPNEQFF. The DNA for the CDR3 is TGTGCCAGCAGCCCTACGGACAAACCCAATGAGCAGTTCTTC. The chain combines TRBV13 with TRBJ2-1; D might be TRBD1 (5 bases). CDR1 is PRHDT, CDR2 FYEKMQ, per germline (reference sequence). The CDR3 runs 14 residues. Trimming removed 5 bases from V and 6 bases from J, with 14 bases in between.